The clone carrying this TCR beta chain was counted between two and nine times. Antigen unknown. These data belong to a study of identical twins. This CDR3 is built from 12 residues. Trimming stripped 6 bases from V and 6 bases from J, with 11 bases between. TCRdb reprocessed the 5' RACE reads with MiXCR, giving one entry per CDR3 protein. The data contain some 600,000 distinct CDR3 sequences, just over 7% of them singletons. Findings of the study overall: Memory repertoires lacked the insertion deficit that abundant cord blood beta clonotypes showed. Conclusions were based on cross-sectional statistical analysis, without following the same donors. Compared with unrelated sharing, twin-shared out-of-frame alpha sequences had more low-probability sequences.

These data were also reused for a study on yellow fever vaccine responses in identical twins. That source reports: Reportedly, the T cell response mounted by twins to vaccine seemed partly convergent, partly personalized.

V usage is TRBV12-3 or TRBV12-4 and J usage is TRBJ1-2; D unresolved. The sequenced sample consisted of PBMCs. The TCR originated in a young woman in good health. CDR3 region: CASSLREDGYTF. In DNA form, the CDR3 reads TGTGCCAGCAGCCTAAGGGAAGATGGCTACACCTTC.